Sequencing of this T cell receptor (beta chain) was carried out in a study of blood T cell repertoires in COVID-19. Study summary: The United States, Italy and Spain supplied acute and convalescent COVID-19 samples. From T cells, B-cell-depleted T cells, or PBMCs came the material, which was cDNA or gDNA.

The length of the CDR3 is 15 residues. V lost 0 bases, J lost 15 bases, and 5 bases stayed unmatched. Germline-derived CDR1 and CDR2 are MGHRA and YSYEKL. How the authors handled the data: Scientists estimated how many nucleated cells there were by amplifying reference gene primers. Here immunoSEQ multiplex PCR was the method, and the copy in TCRdb shows in-frame clones only, minus some. Clonal size and the V and J genes are those of that table, whereas D and trimming came from the DNA. The table has around 130,000 clones, about 85% seen once. The sequenced sample was peripheral blood. J is TRBJ2-1 and V is TRBV4-1; 16 bases are a match to TRBD2. The sequence was collected from a man in his forties with active or convalescent COVID-19. The CDR3 DNA reads as TGCGCCAGCAGCCAAGAGGGACTAGCGGGGGGGCTTCCGTTCTTC. Translating it yields CASSQEGLAGGLPFF.